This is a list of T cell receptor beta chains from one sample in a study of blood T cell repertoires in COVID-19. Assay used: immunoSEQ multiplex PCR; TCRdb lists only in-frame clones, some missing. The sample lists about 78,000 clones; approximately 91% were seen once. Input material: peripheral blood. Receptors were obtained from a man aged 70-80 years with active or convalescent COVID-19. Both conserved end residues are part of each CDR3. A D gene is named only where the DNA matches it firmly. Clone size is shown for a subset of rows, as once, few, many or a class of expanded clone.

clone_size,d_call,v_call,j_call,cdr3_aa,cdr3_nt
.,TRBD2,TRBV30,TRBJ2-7,CAWTPGVAGTYEQYF,TGTGCCTGGACCCCTGGGGTAGCGGGTACCTACGAGCAGTACTTC
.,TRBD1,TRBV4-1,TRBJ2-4,CASSQEMRTGRNIQYF,TGCGCCAGCAGCCAAGAAATGCGGACAGGCAGAAACATTCAGTACTTC
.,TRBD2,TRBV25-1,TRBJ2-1,CASSPRLAGAYNEQFF,TGTGCCAGCAGTCCACGACTAGCGGGGGCGTACAATGAGCAGTTCTTC
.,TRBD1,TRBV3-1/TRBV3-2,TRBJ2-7,CASSHTGGTYEQYF,TGTGCCAGCAGCCATACAGGGGGAACCTACGAGCAGTACTTC
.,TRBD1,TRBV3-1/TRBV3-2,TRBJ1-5,CASSQGTGGLNQPQHF,TGTGCCAGCAGCCAGGGGACAGGGGGCCTCAATCAGCCCCAGCATTTT
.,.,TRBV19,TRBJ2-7,CASRGSSEQYF,TGTGCCAGTAGGGGCTCAAGCGAGCAGTACTTC
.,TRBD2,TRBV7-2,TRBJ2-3,CASSSPRGSGVVRDTQYF,TGTGCCAGCAGCTCCCCTCGGGGTAGCGGGGTGGTTAGAGATACGCAGTATTTT
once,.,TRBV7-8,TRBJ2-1,CASSLKRLSRGEQFF,TGTGCCAGCAGCTTAAAGCGACTGTCACGTGGTGAGCAGTTCTTC
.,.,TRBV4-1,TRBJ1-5,CASSQDLRDQPQHF,TGCGCCAGCAGCCAAGATCTGAGGGATCAGCCCCAGCATTTT
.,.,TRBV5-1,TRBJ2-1,CASSGGLHAYNEQFF,TGCGCCAGCAGCGGGGGACTCCACGCCTACAATGAGCAGTTCTTC
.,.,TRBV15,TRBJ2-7,CATSREVVRGSEDF,TGTGCCACCAGCAGAGAGGTGGTTCGTGGTAGTGAGGACTTC
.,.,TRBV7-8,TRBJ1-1,CASSSGYNTEAFF,TGTGCCAGCAGCTCGGGATATAACACTGAAGCTTTCTTT
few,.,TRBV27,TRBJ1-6,CASSLGVGAVSPLHF,TGTGCCAGCAGTTTAGGGGTTGGGGCGGTCTCACCCCTCCACTTT
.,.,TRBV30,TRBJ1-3,CAWNGGTGNTIYF,TGTGCCTGGAACGGAGGGACTGGAAACACCATATATTTT
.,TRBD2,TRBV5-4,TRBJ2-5,CASSLPGLQETQYF,TGTGCCAGCAGCTTGCCGGGACTACAAGAGACCCAGTACTTC
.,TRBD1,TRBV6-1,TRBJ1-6,CASSESGGRQSPLHF,TGTGCCAGCAGTGAATCAGGGGGCCGGCAATCACCCCTCCACTTT
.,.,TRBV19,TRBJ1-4,CASSKGATGGQLFF,TGTGCCAGTAGTAAAGGGGCCACCGGTGGACAACTGTTTTTT
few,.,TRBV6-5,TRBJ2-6,CASSPRGSGANVLTF,TGTGCCAGCAGTCCTAGGGGGTCTGGGGCCAACGTCCTGACTTTC
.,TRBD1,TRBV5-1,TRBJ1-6,CASSAGTGSSYNSPLHF,TGTGCCAGCAGCGCAGGGACAGGGAGCTCCTATAATTCACCCCTCCACTTT
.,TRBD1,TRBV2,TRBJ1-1,CASSDGQGVVNTEAFF,TGTGCCAGCAGTGATGGACAGGGTGTGGTGAACACTGAAGCTTTCTTT
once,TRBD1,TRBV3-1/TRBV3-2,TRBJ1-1,CASSQGTGREAFF,TGTGCCAGCAGCCAAGGGACAGGGAGAGAAGCTTTCTTT
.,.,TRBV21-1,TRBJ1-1,CAIPFGGAGTEAFF,TGTGCCATCCCTTTCGGAGGGGCTGGCACTGAAGCTTTCTTT
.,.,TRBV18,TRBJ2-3,CASSPGAGSTDTQYF,TGTGCCAGCTCACCAGGCGCGGGGTCCACAGATACGCAGTATTTT
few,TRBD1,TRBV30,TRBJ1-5,CAWSPDRDSNQPQHF,TGTGCCTGGAGCCCCGACAGGGACAGCAATCAGCCCCAGCATTTT
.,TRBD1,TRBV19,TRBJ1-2,CASSIGTGGGYGYTF,TGTGCCAGTAGTATAGGTACAGGGGGCGGCTATGGCTACACCTTC
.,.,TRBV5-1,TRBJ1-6,CASSGGSEGSSYNSPLHF,TGCGCCAGCAGCGGAGGAAGCGAGGGATCCTCCTATAATTCACCCCTCCACTTT
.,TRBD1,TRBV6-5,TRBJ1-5,CASRGGQGLSQPQHF,TGTGCCAGCAGAGGGGGACAGGGGTTGTCTCAGCCCCAGCATTTT
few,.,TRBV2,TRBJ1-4,CASSDGQTNEKLFF,TGTGCCAGCAGTGATGGGCAGACTAATGAAAAACTGTTTTTT
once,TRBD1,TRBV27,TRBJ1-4,CASMMQGEEKLFF,TGTGCCAGCATGATGCAGGGGGAGGAAAAACTGTTTTTT
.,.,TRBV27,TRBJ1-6,CASALFWSSPLHF,TGTGCCAGCGCACTCTTCTGGAGTTCACCCCTCCACTTT
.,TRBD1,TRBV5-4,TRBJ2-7,CASSWEIGQGQEQYF,TGTGCCAGCAGCTGGGAAATAGGACAGGGACAAGAGCAGTACTTC
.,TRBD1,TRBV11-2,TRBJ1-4,CASSTTGGDEKLFF,TGTGCCAGCAGCACGACAGGGGGCGATGAAAAACTGTTTTTT
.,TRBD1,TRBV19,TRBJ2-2,CASSTQQGTGELFF,TGTGCCAGTAGTACCCAACAGGGGACCGGGGAGCTGTTTTTT
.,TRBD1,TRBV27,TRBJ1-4,CASSFRQGAREKLFF,TGTGCCAGCAGTTTCCGGCAGGGGGCGAGGGAAAAACTGTTTTTT
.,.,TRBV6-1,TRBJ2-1,CASSEAGGSYNEQFF,TGTGCCAGCAGTGAAGCGGGGGGCTCCTACAATGAGCAGTTCTTC